The sample holds many counts of the clone carrying this T cell receptor beta chain. What it binds is not known. Pregnant or lactating patients were excluded, as were those with uncontrolled infection or other autoimmune disease. Using around 10 ml of fresh peripheral blood, PBMCs were prepared. The data belong to a study of T cells in Graves' hyperthyroidism and ophthalmopathy. Findings and caveats of the study: The model's output predicted ophthalmopathy at a median of roughly seven months prior to onset. Most expanded thyroid clonotypes above 0.001 also appeared in blood.

The CDR3 is made up of 15 amino acids. Germline CDR1 is SGHRS and CDR2 is YFSETQ. J gave up 4 bases and V 4 bases, and 10 bases lay outside the gene matches. TCR beta CDR3 regions were amplified from RNA. The study used the HTBI primer set for a first-round RT-PCR of the TCR CDR3. TCRdb independently ran MiXCR on the multiplex PCR reads; one entry per CDR3 protein. Seen here are 300,000 to 500,000 distinct CDR3 sequences, roughly an eighth observed once, and the top ten hold 25% to 30%. The chain carries TRBV5-1 and TRBJ1-2, with 7 bases identical to TRBD1. This receptor was obtained from a man between 45 and 60 years old with Graves' ophthalmopathy. The material sequenced was blood. The CDR3 DNA reads as TGCGCCAGCAGCCCCACAGGGGATGTTACCTATGGCTACACCTTC. As protein: CASSPTGDVTYGYTF.